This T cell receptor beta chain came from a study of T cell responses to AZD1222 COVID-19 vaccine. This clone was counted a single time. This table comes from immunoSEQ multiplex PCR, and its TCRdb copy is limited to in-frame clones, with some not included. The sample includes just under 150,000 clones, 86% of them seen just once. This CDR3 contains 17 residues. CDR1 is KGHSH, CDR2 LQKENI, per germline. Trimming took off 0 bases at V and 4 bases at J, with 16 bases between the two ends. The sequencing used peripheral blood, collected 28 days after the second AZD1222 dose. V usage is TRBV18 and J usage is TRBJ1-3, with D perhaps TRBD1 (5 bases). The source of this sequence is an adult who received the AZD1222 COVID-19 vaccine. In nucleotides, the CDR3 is TGTGCCAGCTCACCACCGGGGACGGTGGCGGGAGGAAACACCATATATTTT. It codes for CASSPPGTVAGGNTIYF.